Listed below are T cell receptor beta chains from one sample, sequenced in a study of T-cell memory formation after mild COVID-19. Each CDR3 protein is one row after TCRdb ran MiXCR on the 5' RACE reads. Counted here are 450,000 or so distinct CDR3 sequences, 20% to 30% occurring once; the ten biggest clones make up approximately 12%. The sequencing input was PBMCs or a T cell subset sorted from them (not recorded which). These receptors were taken from an adult woman who had mild COVID-19 (a few samples of this study predate the infection). Cell type and time point are not known. Both conserved end residues are part of each CDR3. Fields, in order: J gene, V gene, clone size, D gene, CDR3 protein, CDR3 DNA. A D gene is named only where the DNA matches it firmly. Expanded clones get a size class; other rows say once, few or many, or leave the size out.

TRBJ2-7 TRBV6-6 - - CASTPGQIYEQYF TGTGCCAGCACTCCGGGACAAATCTACGAGCAGTACTTC
TRBJ2-1 TRBV7-6 few TRBD2 CASSPFGGTTYNEQFF TGTGCCAGCAGCCCGTTCGGGGGGACCACCTACAATGAGCAGTTCTTC
TRBJ1-1 TRBV6-6 - - CASTYRLNTEAFF TGTGCCAGCACGTACAGGTTGAACACTGAAGCTTTCTTT
TRBJ1-2 TRBV7-9 - - CASSLTLNYGYTF TGTGCCAGCAGCTTAACACTTAACTATGGCTACACCTTC
TRBJ2-1 TRBV24-1 - TRBD2 CATSRRAGGRYSEQFF TGTGCCACCTCCCGACGGGCGGGGGGAAGGTATAGTGAGCAGTTCTTC
TRBJ1-2 TRBV24-1 - - CATSDLGGPSPTANYGYTF TGTGCCACCAGTGATTTGGGGGGGCCATCCCCCACAGCGAACTATGGCTACACCTTC
TRBJ1-4 TRBV21-1 - - CASKGEVATNEKLFF TGTGCCAGCAAGGGGGAGGTTGCAACTAATGAAAAACTGTTTTTT
TRBJ2-7 TRBV4-2 many TRBD2 CASSQDLGSGGPPYEQYF TGTGCCAGCAGCCAAGATCTGGGGAGCGGGGGACCTCCCTACGAGCAGTACTTC
TRBJ2-3 TRBV6-5 - - CASSGLAPTDTQYF TGTGCCAGCAGTGGTCTAGCGCCGACAGATACGCAGTATTTT
TRBJ2-2 TRBV7-2 few TRBD2 CASRLAGGLSGELFF TGTGCCAGCAGGCTAGCGGGAGGGCTCTCCGGGGAGCTGTTTTTT
TRBJ2-2 TRBV7-3 - - CASSLRAVNTGELFF TGTGCCAGCAGCTTAAGGGCAGTGAACACCGGGGAGCTGTTTTTT
TRBJ1-3 TRBV29-1 - TRBD1 CSVVSQGDGNTIYF TGCAGCGTTGTTTCGCAGGGGGATGGAAACACCATATATTTT
TRBJ1-1 TRBV7-9 few - CASSFNEVGDTEAFF TGTGCCAGCAGCTTTAATGAGGTTGGGGACACTGAAGCTTTCTTT
TRBJ2-5 TRBV4-3 - TRBD2 CASSQDYWQLAGGKETQYF TGCGCCAGCAGCCAAGATTATTGGCAGCTAGCGGGAGGAAAAGAGACCCAGTACTTC
TRBJ2-2 TRBV15 many TRBD2 CATSSSGGVFFSGELFF TGTGCCACCAGCAGTAGCGGGGGCGTTTTTTTTAGCGGGGAGCTGTTTTTT
TRBJ2-7 TRBV5-1 - TRBD2 CASSGMPSGAEYEQYF TGCGCCAGCAGCGGTATGCCTAGCGGGGCGGAATACGAGCAGTACTTC
TRBJ2-5 TRBV12-3/TRBV12-4 once TRBD1 CASSPSSWDREYF TGTGCCAGCAGTCCATCCTCTTGGGACAGGGAGTACTTC
TRBJ2-7 TRBV5-1 few - CASSLDGSPYEQYF TGCGCCAGCAGCTTGGATGGCAGTCCCTACGAGCAGTACTTC
TRBJ1-4 TRBV12-3/TRBV12-4 - - CASGSGEDEKLFF TGTGCCAGCGGCTCTGGTGAGGATGAAAAACTGTTTTTT
TRBJ2-1 TRBV15 few - CATREAANPYNEQFF TGTGCCACCAGGGAAGCGGCCAATCCCTACAATGAGCAGTTCTTC
TRBJ1-1 TRBV7-9 few - CASSSQKSGTEAFF TGTGCCAGCAGCTCCCAGAAAAGCGGGACTGAAGCTTTCTTT
TRBJ1-2 TRBV19 few TRBD1 CASKPGGNGYTF TGTGCCAGTAAGCCAGGGGGCAATGGCTACACCTTC
TRBJ2-1 TRBV7-9 once - CASSPPDSEQFF TGTGCCAGCAGCCCCCCGGACTCAGAGCAGTTCTTC
TRBJ2-1 TRBV3-1 - TRBD2 CASLGQGGKNEQFF TGTGCCTCTTTGGGGCAGGGAGGGAAAAATGAGCAGTTCTTC
TRBJ2-5 TRBV3-1 - TRBD2 CASSQHSGGVQETQYF TGTGCCAGCAGCCAGCATAGCGGGGGGGTACAAGAGACCCAGTACTTC
TRBJ2-4 TRBV7-6 few TRBD1 CASSLTGQGRDIQYF TGTGCCAGCAGCTTAACGGGACAGGGGAGAGACATTCAGTACTTC
TRBJ2-7 TRBV5-1 once TRBD2 CASSFGGGPSEQYF TGCGCCAGCAGCTTCGGCGGGGGGCCTTCCGAGCAGTACTTC
TRBJ2-2 TRBV7-6 few - CASSHYSGELFF TGTGCCAGCTCCCATTACTCCGGGGAGCTGTTTTTT
TRBJ1-2 TRBV5-6 few - CASSPVTGNYGYTF TGTGCCAGCAGCCCGGTGACAGGAAACTATGGCTACACCTTC
TRBJ2-3 TRBV6-6 many - CASSYRGSTDTQYF TGTGCCAGCAGCTATAGAGGCTCCACAGATACGCAGTATTTT
TRBJ2-3 TRBV11-2 few TRBD2 CASRGLAGGRLTDTQYF TGTGCCAGCAGAGGACTAGCGGGGGGCCGCCTCACAGATACGCAGTATTTT
TRBJ2-2 TRBV20-1 few - CSARSTNTGELFF TGCAGTGCAAGAAGTACGAACACCGGGGAGCTGTTTTTT
TRBJ1-1 TRBV7-9 - TRBD1 CASSFAGTGETEAFF TGTGCCAGCAGCTTTGCCGGGACAGGGGAAACTGAAGCTTTCTTT
TRBJ1-5 TRBV7-8 - - CASSLAQGGNQPQHF TGTGCCAGCAGCTTAGCGCAGGGAGGCAATCAGCCCCAGCATTTT
TRBJ2-5 TRBV14 few - CASSHSDSPSGTQYF TGTGCCAGCAGCCACTCGGACAGCCCATCGGGGACCCAGTACTTC
TRBJ2-2 TRBV19 - - CASSIVSGHTGELFF TGTGCCAGTAGTATAGTTAGCGGTCACACCGGGGAGCTGTTTTTT
TRBJ1-3 TRBV12-3/TRBV12-4 - TRBD1 CASNRGSGNTIYF TGTGCCAGCAACAGGGGCTCTGGAAACACCATATATTTT
TRBJ2-1 TRBV28 - TRBD2 CASSRTSGRAAEQFF TGTGCCAGCAGTCGGACTAGCGGGAGGGCCGCTGAGCAGTTCTTC
TRBJ1-2 TRBV30 - - CARKLHRYGYTF TGTGCCAGAAAGCTCCACCGCTATGGCTACACCTTC
TRBJ1-1 TRBV11-2 few - CASSLDLLQGSEAFF TGTGCCAGCAGCTTAGATCTTTTACAGGGTAGCGAAGCTTTCTTT
TRBJ2-5 TRBV7-3 few TRBD1 CASSYTGGVGETQYF TGTGCCAGCAGCTACACAGGGGGAGTAGGAGAGACCCAGTACTTC
TRBJ2-3 TRBV7-2 - - CASSYGGTQYF TGTGCCAGCAGCTACGGGGGAACGCAGTATTTT
TRBJ2-4 TRBV4-1 few TRBD2 CASSQRIAGKGLIQYF TGCGCCAGCAGCCAGCGGATAGCGGGGAAGGGTTTGATTCAGTACTTC
TRBJ1-2 TRBV7-9 - - CASSLDGFYGYTF TGTGCCAGCAGCTTAGACGGGTTCTATGGCTACACCTTC
TRBJ1-2 TRBV20-1 few TRBD1 CSASSGQGAGNYGYTF TGCAGTGCTAGTTCGGGACAGGGGGCTGGAAACTATGGCTACACCTTC
TRBJ2-7 TRBV6-6 - - CASRKDPYEQYF TGTGCCAGCAGGAAAGACCCCTACGAGCAGTACTTC
TRBJ2-1 TRBV7-6 few TRBD1 CASSLQGTDNEQFF TGTGCCAGCAGCTTACAGGGGACAGACAATGAGCAGTTCTTC
TRBJ2-5 TRBV25-1 many - CASSGGAGGGKETQYF TGTGCCAGCAGTGGTGGGGCAGGGGGAGGAAAAGAGACCCAGTACTTC
TRBJ1-1 TRBV3-1 few - CASSPRGVGTEAFF TGTGCCAGCAGCCCCCGGGGGGTGGGCACTGAAGCTTTCTTT
TRBJ1-2 TRBV7-8 few - CASSGQANYGYTF TGTGCCAGCAGCGGCCAGGCGAACTATGGCTACACCTTC
TRBJ2-5 TRBV29-1 - - CSVVGVQGLGTQYF TGCAGCGTTGTAGGGGTCCAAGGGTTAGGGACCCAGTACTTC
TRBJ2-3 TRBV9 few TRBD2 CASSVGSGRDTQYF TGTGCCAGCAGCGTAGGGAGCGGGAGAGATACGCAGTATTTT
TRBJ2-7 TRBV3-1 few TRBD2 CASSQVAGGPAEQYF TGTGCCAGCAGCCAAGTAGCGGGAGGCCCTGCGGAGCAGTACTTC
TRBJ2-5 TRBV7-6 few - CASSLTPTQYF TGTGCCAGCAGCTTGACCCCGACCCAGTACTTC
TRBJ2-1 TRBV9 few - CASSVEGGEYNEQFF TGTGCCAGCAGCGTAGAGGGCGGCGAATACAATGAGCAGTTCTTC